The 20 T cell receptor beta chains listed next were all sequenced from one sample in a study of T cell repertoires in cytomegalovirus infection. TCRdb recomputed calls from the reads with MiXCR, one row per CDR3 protein. Of approximately 400,000 distinct CDR3 sequences listed, roughly a third are singletons. Sequencing was performed on PBMCs. The receptor source for this set is a human donor in good health (CMV status not recorded). Some clones in this sample may be carry-over from other donors' samples.

This chain joins TRBV30 and TRBJ2-7; no definite D call. This CDR3 is built from 16 residues. CDR1 and CDR2 from the germline V gene are GTSNPN and SVGIG (reference sequence). Trimming took 4 bases from V and 4 from J, leaving 23 bases between them. The CDR3, as DNA: TGTGCCTGGATTCCCCAACGGAGAATTGGTCCTTACGAGCAGTACTTC. As protein: CAWIPQRRIGPYEQYF.

The rearrangement uses TRBV29-1 and TRBJ2-3; 7 bases align to TRBD2. The CDR3 extends over 15 amino acids. The V and J ends lost 4 bases and 4 bases, in that order; junction bases with no gene match: 11. The V gene's germline CDR1 is SQVTM and CDR2 ANQGSEA. CDR3 DNA: TGCAGCGTTGCGGGGGGAGCGGGGAAGTCAGATACGCAGTATTTT. Its translation: CSVAGGAGKSDTQYF.

This clonotype was observed a handful of times. This chain uses TRBV28 with TRBJ1-1; 8 bases line up with TRBD1. The CDR3 runs to 15 residues. V lost 7 bases to trimming and J lost 1 base; unmatched junction nucleotides: 8. Germline V gives CDR1 MDHEN, CDR2 SYDVKM. CDR3 sequence (DNA): TGTGCCAGCAAGCAGGGCGGGACAGGGAACACTGAAGCTTTCTTT. Translating gives CASKQGGTGNTEAFF.

The sample holds many counts of this clonotype. CDR3 amino acids: CASSTGRRGRDEQYF. The DNA of the CDR3 is TGTGCCAGCAGCACCGGCCGCCGGGGCCGCGACGAGCAGTACTTC. The V call is TRBV7-2, the J call TRBJ2-7; either TRBD1 or TRBD2 may supply D (5 bases each). The germline gives CDR1 SGHTA, CDR2 FQGNSA. The CDR3 has 15 amino acids. Trimming stripped 5 bases from V and 5 bases from J, with 19 bases between. The full variable domain, its missing parts supplied by reference TRBV7-2 and TRBJ2-7, is GAGVSQSPSNKVTEKGKDVELRCDPISGHTALYWYRQSLGQGLEFLIYFQGNSAPDKSGLPSDRFSAERTGGSVSTLTIQRTQQEDSAVYLCASSTGRRGRDEQYFGPGTRLTVT.

This rearrangement joins TRBV5-6 to TRBJ2-1; D unclear. The ends were cut back, 3 bases at V and 5 bases at J, with 6 bases in the middle. CDR3 length: 12 amino acids. Germline CDR1 and CDR2: SGHDT and YYEEEE. The CDR3 sequence is CASSSNNNEQFF. As DNA, the CDR3 is TGTGCCAGCAGCTCCAATAACAATGAGCAGTTCTTC.

This clonotype was seen at least ten times. The chain is built from TRBV7-8 and TRBJ2-7; the match to TRBD1 covers 9 bases. Looked up from germline, CDR1 is SGHVS and CDR2 is FQNEAQ. With 3 bases clipped from V and 1 base from J, the junction kept 4 bases outside the gene matches. The CDR3 has 15 residues. CDR3: CASSFGQGSSYEQYF. In nucleotides, the CDR3 is TGTGCCAGCAGCTTCGGACAGGGGAGTTCCTACGAGCAGTACTTC. The complete variable domain, with remaining parts taken from reference TRBV7-8 and TRBJ2-7, reads GAGVSQSPRYKVAKRGQDVALRCDPISGHVSLFWYQQALGQGPEFLTYFQNEAQLDKSGLPSDRFFAERPEGSVSTLKIQRTQQEDSAVYLCASSFGQGSSYEQYFGPGTRLTVT.

The DNA for the CDR3 is TGTGCCAGTAGACGGTACACTGAAGCTTTCTTT. This codes for CASRRYTEAFF. The chain links TRBV19 to TRBJ1-1; no firm D call. Germline values: CDR1 LNHDA, CDR2 SQIVND (reference sequence). The V and J ends lost 6 bases and 3 bases respectively, with 5 bases between them. The CDR3 is 11 residues long. The complete variable domain, with remaining parts taken from reference TRBV19 and TRBJ1-1, reads DGGITQSPKYLFRKEGQNVTLSCEQNLNHDAMYWYRQDPGQGLRLIYYSQIVNDFQKGDIAEGYSVSREKKESFPLTVTSAQKNPTAFYLCASRRYTEAFFGQGTRLTVV.

The chain couples TRBV5-5 to TRBJ2-7; D is unclear. This CDR3 comprises 17 residues. Germline-derived CDR1 and CDR2 are SGHKS and YYEKEE (reference sequence). Trimming stripped 4 bases from V and 4 bases from J, with 24 bases between. CDR3 region: CASSPGEMASYRYEQYF. For the CDR3, the DNA is TGTGCCAGCAGCCCGGGTGAGATGGCCTCTTACCGATACGAGCAGTACTTC.

This clonotype was seen a handful of times. The chain links TRBV6-6 to TRBJ2-7; D not certain. The CDR3 runs to 16 residues. V was cut by 2 bases and J by 2 bases, with 16 bases left in between. In germline, CDR1 is MNHNY, CDR2 SVGAGI (reference sequence). CDR3 sequence (DNA): TGTGCCAGCAGTTACGGCCTTTGGGCAGCCACCTACGAGCAGTACTTC. This sequence encodes CASSYGLWAATYEQYF.

The gene calls are TRBV4-3 and TRBJ2-3; 8 bases agree with TRBD2. The length of the CDR3 is 16 residues. Looked up from germline, CDR1 is LGHNA and CDR2 is YSLEER. V gave up 1 base and J gave up 8 bases; unmatched junction bases: 11. The CDR3 region is CASSQVNGGAYRTQYF. CDR3 DNA: TGCGCCAGCAGCCAAGTAAACGGGGGGGCCTACCGTACGCAGTATTTT.

About this clonotype: A read error may explain this, as a much larger clone is one base away. The rearrangement joins TRBV6-1 to TRBJ2-2, with D tentatively TRBD1 (6 bases). V was shortened by 5 bases and J by 4 bases, with 8 bases between the two germline ends. The CDR3 has 13 amino acids. Per the germline V gene, CDR1 is MNHNS and CDR2 is SASEGT. The CDR3 spells CASSYRATGELFF. Written as DNA, the CDR3 is TGTGCCAGCAGTTACAGGGCCACCGGGGAGCTGTTTTTT.

The chain combines TRBV6-4 with TRBJ2-2; D remains ambiguous. CDR3 length equals 14 residues. The germline V gene has CDR1 MRHNA and CDR2 SNTAGT. V gave up 5 bases and J gave up 0 bases, with 7 bases separating them. DNA for the CDR3: TGTGCCAGCAGTAAGCGCTCGAACACCGGGGAGCTGTTTTTT. Its protein is CASSKRSNTGELFF.

This chain connects TRBV12-3 or TRBV12-4 to TRBJ1-1; TRBD1 might be the D (5 bases). This CDR3 has 11 amino acids. The ends were cut back, 4 bases at V and 11 bases at J, with 11 bases in the middle. The CDR3 is CASSSGLGAFF. The CDR3 DNA follows: TGTGCCAGCAGTTCGGGACTTGGGGCTTTCTTT.

This clonotype occurred many times. The chain links TRBV7-2 to TRBJ2-1; perhaps D is TRBD1 or TRBD2 (5 bases each). V lost 5 bases and J 7 bases, leaving 18 bases between the germline ends. The CDR3 is made up of 15 amino acids. Germline V gene data show CDR1 as SGHTA and CDR2 as FQGNSA. CDR3 residues: CASSRLEGSGNEQFF. The CDR3, as DNA: TGTGCCAGCAGCCGTCTCGAGGGGTCGGGGAATGAGCAGTTCTTC. The full variable domain, its missing parts supplied by reference TRBV7-2 and TRBJ2-1, is GAGVSQSPSNKVTEKGKDVELRCDPISGHTALYWYRQSLGQGLEFLIYFQGNSAPDKSGLPSDRFSAERTGGSVSTLTIQRTQQEDSAVYLCASSRLEGSGNEQFFGPGTRLTVL.

A word on this clonotype: A read error may explain this, as a much larger clone is one base away. The CDR3 region is CASSRDNIGSGNTISF. DNA for the CDR3: TGTGCCAGCAGCCGGGACAACATTGGGTCTGGAAACACCATATCTTTT. V gene TRBV7-6 combines with J gene TRBJ1-3; possible D gene TRBD1, 6 bases. This CDR3 comprises 16 residues. The germline CDR1 and CDR2 sequences are SGHVS and FNYEAQ.

There are many counts of this clonotype. V gene TRBV28 combines with J gene TRBJ1-5; 9 bases line up with TRBD1. CDR3 size: 14 residues. Trimming took 6 bases from V and 6 from J; bases not matched to a gene: 6. CDR1 and CDR2 from the germline V gene are MDHEN and SYDVKM. DNA of the CDR3: TGTGCCAGCAGGCGGACAGGGGAGGTTCAGCCCCAGCATTTT. Protein sequence: CASRRTGEVQPQHF. The full variable domain, in which reference TRBV28 and TRBJ1-5 provide the parts outside the CDR3, is DVKVTQSSRYLVKRTGEKVFLECVQDMDHENMFWYRQDPGLGLRLIYFSYDVKMKEKGDIPEGYSVSREKKERFSLILESASTNQTSMYLCASRRTGEVQPQHFGDGTRLSIL.

The V gene is TRBV20-1, the J gene TRBJ2-3; 8 nucleotides agree with TRBD2. The CDR3 loop spans 16 amino acids. Trimming removed 3 bases from V and 2 bases from J; junction bases left unmatched: 10. Germline CDR1 and CDR2: DFQATT and SNEGSKA (reference sequence). In DNA, the CDR3 is TGCAGTGCTAGGGTAGCCGGGACTAGGTACACAGATACGCAGTATTTT. It specifies CSARVAGTRYTDTQYF.

The chain links TRBV29-1 to TRBJ1-1, with TRBD1 matching 9 bases. Looked up from germline, CDR1 is SQVTM and CDR2 is ANQGSEA. After removal of 6 bases from V and 4 bases from J, the junction contained 3 bases not matched to a gene. This CDR3 comprises 12 residues. The CDR3 DNA is TGCAGCGTGGGGACAGGGCGCACTGAAGCTTTCTTT. This sequence encodes CSVGTGRTEAFF.

This clonotype was observed many times. Here the CDR3 DNA reads TGTGCCAGCAGTTTACAGGGTTACGAGCAGTACTTC. Translation gives CASSLQGYEQYF. V is TRBV7-2 and J is TRBJ2-7, with D maybe TRBD1 (6 bases). Germline CDR1 and CDR2: SGHTA and FQGNSA. V was trimmed by 6 bases and J by 4 bases, leaving 10 bases between them. The CDR3 is 12 residues long.

Concerning this clonotype: One base away lies a much larger clone, so this may be a sequencing read error. The gene calls are TRBV7-2 and TRBJ2-2; D gene uncertain. The CDR3 has 12 amino acids. Germline values: CDR1 SGHTA, CDR2 FQGNSA. CDR3 loop: CSSSFSAGELFF. CDR3 DNA sequence: TGTTCCAGCAGCTTCTCTGCCGGGGAGCTGTTTTTT.